This T cell receptor (beta chain) came from a study of shared T cell receptors in the human thymus. The CDR3 length is 14 residues. V was pared by 5 bases and J by 4 bases, with 9 bases of the junction left unmatched. Germline V CDR1 and CDR2: SGHKS, YYEKEE (reference sequence). Produced via immunoSEQ multiplex PCR; TCRdb's table is partial and in-frame only. The table includes about 710,000 clones, around 87% detected once. The data also belong to a second study, concerning human thymus T cells. That paper adds: Thymic and blood repertoires showed apparently biased V and J gene usage.

This receptor was obtained from a boy under two years old with a congenital heart defect. Sequenced material: thymocytes. The J gene is TRBJ2-7, the V gene TRBV5-5; 7 nucleotides agree with TRBD1. This CDR3 reads CASREETGSYEQYF. As DNA, the CDR3 is TGTGCCAGCAGGGAGGAGACAGGGTCTTACGAGCAGTACTTC.